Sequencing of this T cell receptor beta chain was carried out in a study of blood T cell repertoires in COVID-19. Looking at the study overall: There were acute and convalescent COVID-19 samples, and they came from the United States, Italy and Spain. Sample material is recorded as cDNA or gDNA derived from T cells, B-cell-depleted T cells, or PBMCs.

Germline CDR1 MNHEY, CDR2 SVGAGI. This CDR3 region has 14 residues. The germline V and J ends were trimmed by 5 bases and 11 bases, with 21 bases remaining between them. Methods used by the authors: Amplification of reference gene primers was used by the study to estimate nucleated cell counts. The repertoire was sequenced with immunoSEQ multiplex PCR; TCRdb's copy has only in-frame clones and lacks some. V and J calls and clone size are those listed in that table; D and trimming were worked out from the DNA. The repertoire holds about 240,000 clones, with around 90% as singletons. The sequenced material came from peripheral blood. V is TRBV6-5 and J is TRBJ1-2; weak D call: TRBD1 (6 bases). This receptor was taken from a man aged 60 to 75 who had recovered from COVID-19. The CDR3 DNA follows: TGTGCCAGCAGTCCTATACAGATGGGGGCTGGGTACACCTTC. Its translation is CASSPIQMGAGYTF.